One sample yielded the 14 T cell receptor beta chains listed below, sequenced in a study of blood T cell repertoires in COVID-19. Profiling relied on immunoSEQ multiplex PCR, and the TCRdb table lists in-frame clones only, not all of them. Of some 270,000 clones in the sample, 80% to 90% are singletons; the top ten hold more than 3.5%. Input material: PBMCs or T cells enriched from blood (not recorded which). These TCRs come from a woman aged 30 to 39 who had recovered from COVID-19.

The chain recombines TRBV9 with TRBJ1-5, with TRBD1 as a possible D gene (6 bases). Per the germline V gene, CDR1 is SGDLS and CDR2 is YYNGEE. CDR3 size: 15 residues. V dropped 4 bases and J dropped 0 bases, with 11 bases sitting between them. The CDR3: CASSPGQSSNQPQHF. The CDR3 nucleotides read TGTGCCAGCAGCCCAGGACAGTCTAGCAATCAGCCCCAGCATTTT.

This chain connects TRBV28 to TRBJ1-4; 11 nucleotides align to TRBD1. CDR3 length: 15 amino acids. Germline trimming cut 5 bases from V and 8 bases from J; bases unmatched to any gene: 7. Germline CDR1 reads MDHEN; CDR2 reads SYDVKM. The CDR3 reads CASSTGQGAWEKLFF. The CDR3 coding sequence is TGTGCCAGCAGTACAGGACAGGGGGCGTGGGAAAAACTGTTTTTT.

This rearrangement joins TRBV7-9 to TRBJ2-2; no clear D gene. Trimming cost V 4 bases and J 3 bases, with 12 bases left between them. The germline V gene encodes CDR1 SEHNR and CDR2 FQNEAQ (reference sequence). The CDR3 loop spans 15 amino acids. The CDR3 spells CASSSETTDTGELFF. DNA for the CDR3: TGTGCCAGCAGCTCCGAGACAACTGACACCGGGGAGCTGTTTTTT.

This clone appeared a few times. The rearrangement links TRBV27 to TRBJ1-1; D is possibly TRBD1 (6 bases). V was trimmed by 6 bases and J by 5 bases, leaving 13 bases between them. Germline V CDR1 and CDR2: MNHEY, SMNVEV (reference sequence). The length of the CDR3 is 13 residues. The CDR3: CASSPSRGTEAFF. DNA of the CDR3: TGTGCCAGCAGCCCGTCCAGGGGTACTGAAGCTTTCTTT.

The V and J genes are TRBV27 and TRBJ1-1, with 7 bases matching TRBD1. The germline V gene encodes CDR1 MNHEY and CDR2 SMNVEV (reference sequence). J gave up 5 bases and V 5 bases, and 14 bases lay outside the gene matches. The CDR3 has 16 residues. Here the CDR3 reads CASSEEGANRGTEAFF. The CDR3, as DNA: TGTGCCAGCAGTGAAGAGGGGGCGAATAGAGGAACTGAAGCTTTCTTT.

The rearrangement uses TRBV7-7 and TRBJ2-5; D is possibly TRBD2 (6 bases). Germline CDR1 SSHAT, CDR2 FNYEAQ (reference sequence). The CDR3 has 17 residues. V lost 3 bases and J 5 bases, leaving 22 bases between the germline ends. The CDR3 nucleotides are TGTGCCAGCAGCTTTAGCCCCCCGCAGGGAGGTAGGGAGACCCAGTACTTC. Protein product: CASSFSPPQGGRETQYF.

This clone was observed a few times. The J gene is TRBJ2-3, the V gene TRBV10-3; D not certain. This CDR3 has 13 residues. Trimming shortened V by 0 bases and J by 5 bases, and 6 bases separated the two germline ends. Germline CDR1 reads ENHRY; CDR2 reads SYGVKD. The CDR3 bases are TGTGCCATCAGTGAGTCAATTATAGATACGCAGTATTTT. Its translation is CAISESIIDTQYF.

This chain uses TRBV2 with TRBJ1-1, with D possibly being TRBD1 (6 bases). This CDR3 spans 15 amino acids. Trimming left V 6 bases short and J 0 bases short, with 14 bases between. From germline, CDR1 is SNHLY and CDR2 FYNNEI. The CDR3 region is CASSPGQQMNTEAFF. CDR3 sequence (DNA): TGTGCCAGCAGCCCTGGACAGCAGATGAACACTGAAGCTTTCTTT. The full variable domain, its missing parts supplied by reference TRBV2 and TRBJ1-1, is EPEVTQTPSHQVTQMGQEVILRCVPISNHLYFYWYRQILGQKVEFLVSFYNNEISEKSEIFDDQFSVERPDGSNFTLKIRSTKLEDSAMYFCASSPGQQMNTEAFFGQGTRLTVV.

The chain recombines TRBV30 with TRBJ1-6, with D uncertain. CDR3 length equals 15 residues. The V and J ends lost 0 bases and 10 bases respectively, with 16 bases between them. CDR1 is GTSNPN and CDR2 is SVGIG in the germline V gene (reference sequence). The CDR3 region is CAWSVALYPSSPLHF. CDR3 in DNA: TGTGCCTGGAGTGTAGCCTTGTATCCGTCCTCACCCCTCCACTTT.

This chain uses TRBV16 with TRBJ2-7, with D possibly TRBD2 on 5 matching bases. CDR1 and CDR2 from the germline V gene are KGHSY and FQNENV. V gave up 0 bases and J gave up 3 bases, with 12 bases separating them. The CDR3 spans 15 residues. The CDR3 loop is CASSQSGSEGYEQYF. The DNA for the CDR3 is TGTGCCAGCAGCCAATCGGGTAGCGAGGGCTACGAGCAGTACTTC.

As DNA, the CDR3 is TGTGCCACCAGTGATTTACTACAGGGTCGCGAGCAGTTCTTC. Its protein product is CATSDLLQGREQFF. The genes are TRBV24-1 and TRBJ2-1, with D tentatively TRBD1 (6 bases). V lost 1 base and J 10 bases, leaving 13 bases between the germline ends. CDR1 is KGHDR and CDR2 is SFDVKD in the germline V gene. The CDR3 contains 14 residues.

The chain links TRBV7-2 to TRBJ1-3, with a possible D match to TRBD1 (6 bases). Germline CDR1 and CDR2: SGHTA and FQGNSA. This CDR3 is built from 16 residues. The V gene lost 1 base and the J gene lost 0 bases, with 10 bases spanning the gap. The CDR3 nucleotides read TGTGCCAGCAGCTTAGAAGGGACACTCTCTGGAAACACCATATATTTT. It encodes CASSLEGTLSGNTIYF.

This chain joins TRBV5-1 and TRBJ2-5, with 9 bases that match TRBD1. In germline, CDR1 is SGHRS, CDR2 YFSETQ. The V gene end was trimmed by 3 bases and the J gene end by 4 bases; junction bases not matched to a gene: 4. The CDR3 runs 14 residues. This CDR3 is CASSSRDRVETQYF. The CDR3 region has the DNA TGCGCCAGCAGCTCCCGGGACAGGGTAGAGACCCAGTACTTC.

The genes are TRBV25-1 and TRBJ1-5, with TRBD1 identical over 9 bases. This CDR3 has 18 amino acids. Losses at the gene ends were 3 bases for V and 5 bases for J; bases not matched to a gene: 14. The germline V gene encodes CDR1 MGHDK and CDR2 SYGVNS. CDR3 bases: TGTGCCAGCAGTGAGGTACCGGGACAGGGAGGCGTAGATCAGCCCCAGCATTTT. Encoded protein: CASSEVPGQGGVDQPQHF. Supplemented by reference TRBV25-1 and TRBJ1-5, the full variable domain reads EADIYQTPRYLVIGTGKKITLECSQTMGHDKMYWYQQDPGMELHLIHYSYGVNSTEKGDLSSESTVSRIRTEHFPLTLESARPSHTSQYLCASSEVPGQGGVDQPQHFGDGTRLSIL.